The 11 T cell receptor beta chains in this list originate from one sample, sequenced in a study of CD8 T cells in ankylosing spondylitis. Each CDR3 protein gets one entry after TCRdb re-called the 5' RACE reads with MiXCR. The sample holds 150,000 to 200,000 distinct CDR3 sequences, approximately 16% seen once. The sequenced material came from blood, either unsorted or a sorted T cell fraction (not recorded which). The receptors stem from a male donor with ankylosing spondylitis or in good health (not recorded which).

The chain couples TRBV20-1 to TRBJ2-7; 7 bases align to TRBD1. This CDR3 region has 17 residues. Germline V gene sequence: CDR1 DFQATT, CDR2 SNEGSKA (reference sequence). V was pared by 6 bases and J by 4 bases, with 21 bases of the junction left unmatched. CDR3 nucleotides: TGCAGTGCCCCGATCCCAGGGGGTAGGTTCGGGGCGTACGAGCAGTACTTC. The encoded protein is CSAPIPGGRFGAYEQYF.

This clonotype was picked up many times. This chain connects TRBV20-1 to TRBJ2-2; D ambiguous. V shed 5 bases and J shed 3 bases, with 19 bases lying between them. CDR3 length: 16 amino acids. Germline assignment: CDR1 DFQATT and CDR2 SNEGSKA (reference sequence). The DNA for the CDR3 is TGCAGTGCTGCGCCGCTAGAAACTGTGGACACCGGGGAGCTGTTTTTT. Translating gives CSAAPLETVDTGELFF.

This rearrangement joins TRBV28 to TRBJ2-4; D is unclear. From germline, CDR1 is MDHEN and CDR2 SYDVKM. This CDR3 region has 14 residues. V lost 4 bases, J lost 0 bases, and 7 bases lay in between. CDR3 residues: CASSSDLAKNIQYF. The CDR3 coding sequence is TGTGCCAGCAGTTCGGACCTAGCCAAAAACATTCAGTACTTC.

The chain is built from TRBV10-3 and TRBJ1-2; a weak D match, TRBD1 (5 bases). Trimming removed 6 bases at V and 4 bases at J, with 12 bases between. CDR1 ENHRY and CDR2 SYGVKD come from the germline V gene. CDR3 length equals 13 residues. The DNA for the CDR3 is TGTGCCATCAGGCCCGAAGGGGTCTATGGCTACACCTTC. This codes for CAIRPEGVYGYTF.

The V call is TRBV2, the J call TRBJ2-7; 10 bases agree with TRBD2. The CDR3 is 17 amino acids. V was clipped by 4 bases and J by 0 bases; unmatched bases: 9. Germline CDR1 SNHLY, CDR2 FYNNEI. The DNA of the CDR3 is TGTGCCAGCAGTGGAGACGCTAGCGGGAGCAGCTCCTACGAGCAGTACTTC. Its translation: CASSGDASGSSSYEQYF.

This clonotype was seen repeatedly, ten times or more. V gene TRBV5-1 combines with J gene TRBJ2-7; D not certain. The V gene's germline CDR1 is SGHRS and CDR2 YFSETQ. Trimming cost V 4 bases and J 3 bases, with 11 bases left between them. The CDR3 extends over 13 amino acids. This CDR3 is CASSPGSFYEQYF. CDR3 nucleotide sequence: TGCGCCAGCAGCCCCGGGTCCTTCTACGAGCAGTACTTC.

This clonotype was observed at least ten times. V is TRBV12-3 or TRBV12-4 and J is TRBJ1-5; weak D call: TRBD1 (6 bases). The CDR3 length is 14 residues. V was pared by 2 bases and J by 5 bases, with 10 bases between. In DNA, the CDR3 is TGTGCCAGCAGTTTATGGGGGGCTCATCAGCCCCAGCATTTT. Amino acids: CASSLWGAHQPQHF.

This chain connects TRBV19 to TRBJ1-5; D uncertain. The CDR3 has 12 amino acids. The germline V gene encodes CDR1 LNHDA and CDR2 SQIVND (reference sequence). The ends were cut back, 7 bases at V and 3 bases at J, with 7 bases in the middle. In DNA, the CDR3 is TGTGCCAGTAATCTATACAATCAGCCCCAGCATTTT. This sequence encodes CASNLYNQPQHF.

Concerning this clonotype: A single base separates this from a much larger clone, so it may be a read error. The CDR3 ends on some other residue instead of the conserved phenylalanine or tryptophan, so this is likely a read error. This rearrangement joins TRBV10-3 to TRBJ2-5, with D perhaps TRBD1 (6 bases). The CDR3 sequence is 13 residues long. Trimming shortened V by 9 bases and J by 2 bases, and 13 bases separated the two germline ends. From germline, CDR1 is ENHRY and CDR2 SYGVKD. The CDR3 region has the DNA TGTGCCATTTTGGACAGCTTACAAGAGACCCAGTACTCC. The encoded protein is CAILDSLQETQYS.

This clonotype occurred many times. The chain couples TRBV4-2 to TRBJ1-4, with D possibly being TRBD1 (5 bases). CDR3 length equals 15 residues. CDR1 is LGHNA, CDR2 YNFKEQ, per germline. Deletions cut 4 bases from V and 6 bases from J, with 15 bases between. CDR3 protein: CASSPPGRVDEKLFF. The DNA for the CDR3 is TGTGCCAGCAGCCCGCCCGGCAGGGTGGATGAAAAACTGTTTTTT.

The CDR3 is CASSLGGFEQYF. The CDR3 DNA reads as TGTGCCAGCAGTTTAGGAGGTTTCGAGCAGTACTTC. The chain joins TRBV28 to TRBJ2-7; possibly TRBD2 for D (5 bases). Germline-derived CDR1 and CDR2 are MDHEN and SYDVKM. V lost 2 bases to trimming and J lost 6 bases, with 8 bases between them. The CDR3 has 12 amino acids.